This T cell receptor beta chain was retrieved from a study of regulatory T cells in long-lasting Graves disease. Germline V gene sequence: CDR1 MGHDK, CDR2 SYGVNS. This CDR3 comprises 18 residues. The V and J ends lost 2 bases and 3 bases, in that order; junction bases with no gene match: 16. Time point indicated: newly diagnosed GD, antithyroid drugs for less than 3 months. The TCR library was made from RNA extracted from PBMCs. With iRepertoire HTBI primers and Arm-PCR of CDR3 regions, TCR beta libraries were built. TCRdb reanalysed the multiplex PCR reads using MiXCR and keeps one entry per CDR3 protein. Of 400,000 to 450,000 distinct CDR3 sequences in the sample, more than 13% were seen once. The sample was also reused in another study, on T cells in Graves' hyperthyroidism and ophthalmopathy. That study adds: Before onset, by a median of around six months, the model predicted ophthalmopathy.

The genes are TRBV25-1 and TRBJ2-7, with 7 bases fitting TRBD2. The clonotype comes from a woman aged 30 to 39 with Graves disease. The sample was peripheral blood mononuclear cells (PBMCs), taken at new diagnosis, from a patient treated with antithyroid drugs. As DNA, the CDR3 is TGTGCCAGCAGTGAAGGTGTAGGGCGGGAGACTCCCGTCTACGAGCAGTACTTC. This gives the protein CASSEGVGRETPVYEQYF.